These 24 T cell receptor beta chains were all obtained from the same sample, sequenced in a study of blood T cell repertoires in COVID-19. Assay used: immunoSEQ multiplex PCR; TCRdb lists only in-frame clones, some missing. The sample lists about 93,000 clones, around 90% occurring once. Sequencing was carried out using peripheral blood. Receptors were obtained from a man aged 45-65 years with acute or convalescent COVID-19.

The chain couples TRBV3-1 (or the pseudogene TRBV3-2) to TRBJ1-4, with D unclear. The length of the CDR3 is 14 residues. Germline-derived CDR1 and CDR2 are LGHDT and YNNKEL (reference sequence). V was shortened by 0 bases and J by 6 bases, with 8 bases between the two germline ends. In DNA form, the CDR3 reads TGTGCCAGCAGCCAAGATTCCGGGGATGAAAAACTGTTTTTT. Translated, it gives CASSQDSGDEKLFF.

This chain joins TRBV21-1 and TRBJ1-3. TRBV21-1 is recorded as a pseudogene. The CDR3 is 15 residues long. CDR3 in DNA: TGTGCCAGCAGCAAAAGAGCCTCGTCTGGAAACACCATATATTTT. It yields the protein CASSKRASSGNTIYF.

This sequence joins TRBV7-8 and TRBJ1-1, with a weak D call TRBD1 (5 bases). Germline V lookup: CDR1 SGHVS, CDR2 FQNEAQ. The CDR3 is 12 amino acids. Trimming took off 5 bases at V and 7 bases at J, with 11 bases between the two ends. CDR3 nucleotides: TGTGCCAGCAGCCCATGGAGGGGTGAAGCTTTCTTT. It translates to CASSPWRGEAFF.

The gene calls are TRBV4-1 and TRBJ1-2; D possibly corresponds to TRBD1 (5 bases). CDR1 is MGHRA, CDR2 YSYEKL, per germline. The CDR3 is 15 amino acids. Trimming pared 1 base from V and 3 bases from J, leaving 12 bases between. CDR3 nucleotide sequence: TGCGCCAGCAGCCAAGTACCCCTAGGGGACTATGGCTACACCTTC. As protein: CASSQVPLGDYGYTF.

This clone was observed once. The CDR3 loop is CAWRGQDSTEAFF. DNA for the CDR3: TGTGCCTGGAGGGGACAGGATAGCACTGAAGCTTTCTTT. This chain uses TRBV30 with TRBJ1-1, with 8 nucleotides matching TRBD1. The CDR3 sequence is 13 residues long. V was clipped by 3 bases and J by 4 bases; unmatched bases: 4. CDR1 is GTSNPN and CDR2 is SVGIG in the germline V gene (reference sequence).

The CDR3 loop is CASRQPGVGSTEAFF. CDR3 DNA: TGTGCCAGCAGACAGCCAGGGGTGGGTAGCACTGAAGCTTTCTTT. V usage is TRBV27 and J usage is TRBJ1-1; weak D call: TRBD1 (6 bases). This CDR3 contains 15 residues. Germline values: CDR1 MNHEY, CDR2 SMNVEV (reference sequence). Trimming removed 6 bases from V and 4 bases from J, with 18 bases in between.

In this sample, this clone turned up once. The chain joins TRBV19 to TRBJ2-1; D might be TRBD1 (6 bases). V lost 3 bases, J lost 5 bases, and 14 bases lay in between. Germline V CDR1 and CDR2: LNHDA, SQIVND (reference sequence). The CDR3 spans 15 residues. Here the CDR3 DNA reads TGTGCCAGTAGTATTCAGGGGCCGGGAAACAATGAGCAGTTCTTC. As protein: CASSIQGPGNNEQFF.

This clone has only one observation. This chain links TRBV9 with TRBJ1-3; D not resolved. The CDR3 is 12 amino acids. V dropped 0 bases and J dropped 7 bases, with 5 bases sitting between them. Per germline, CDR1 SGDLS and CDR2 YYNGEE. The CDR3 reads CASSVDGNTIYF. For the CDR3, the DNA is TGTGCCAGCAGCGTAGACGGGAACACCATATATTTT.

V usage is TRBV7-8 and J usage is TRBJ2-1, with 12 bases lining up with TRBD2. V lost 5 bases to trimming and J lost 7 bases; unmatched junction nucleotides: 6. Germline CDR1 reads SGHVS; CDR2 reads FQNEAQ. CDR3 length: 15 amino acids. CDR3 bases: TGTGCCAGCAGCCGAGGACTAGCGGGAAGGAATGAGCAGTTCTTC. As protein: CASSRGLAGRNEQFF.

The J gene is TRBJ2-7, the V gene TRBV18; D is unclear. Germline V lookup: CDR1 KGHSH, CDR2 LQKENI. CDR3 length: 12 amino acids. Trimming cost V 2 bases and J 5 bases, with 7 bases left between them. CDR3 sequence reads: CASSPRSHEQYF. The DNA for the CDR3 is TGTGCCAGCTCACCAAGGAGCCACGAGCAGTACTTC.

The V call is TRBV24-1, the J call TRBJ1-2; the match to TRBD1 covers 10 bases. The ends lost 3 bases at V and 4 bases at J; junction bases unmatched: 4. Per the germline V gene, CDR1 is KGHDR and CDR2 is SFDVKD. This CDR3 comprises 15 residues. This CDR3 reads CATSDGTGVRYGYTF. The CDR3 DNA reads TGTGCCACCAGTGATGGGACAGGGGTCCGCTATGGCTACACCTTC.

This rearrangement joins TRBV7-2 to TRBJ2-3, with 11 bases identical to TRBD2. V shed 3 bases and J 5 bases; nucleotides not matched to a gene: 7. This CDR3 has 16 residues. Per germline, CDR1 SGHTA and CDR2 FQGNSA. CDR3 protein: CASSLGLAGGLDTQYF. CDR3 nucleotide sequence: TGTGCCAGCAGCTTGGGCCTAGCGGGGGGTTTAGATACGCAGTATTTT.

The genes are TRBV19 and TRBJ1-2; D gene ambiguous. The CDR3 extends over 14 amino acids. Between the trimmed V and J ends, which lost 0 bases and 4 bases, there was a span of 9 bases. Germline lookup yields CDR1 LNHDA and CDR2 SQIVND (reference sequence). The CDR3 protein is CASSIDNRLYGYTF. In DNA, the CDR3 is TGTGCCAGTAGTATAGATAATCGTCTCTATGGCTACACCTTC.

The chain couples TRBV7-8 to TRBJ1-2; 12 bases align to TRBD1. The germline V gene has CDR1 SGHVS and CDR2 FQNEAQ. V gave up 3 bases and J gave up 7 bases; unmatched junction bases: 15. CDR3 length: 18 residues. The CDR3 nucleotides read TGTGCCAGCAGCTTTTCTCAGACTGCCGGGACAGGGGGCAGTGGCTACACCTTC. Translated: CASSFSQTAGTGGSGYTF.

The chain links TRBV4-1 to TRBJ2-7, with TRBD2 matching over 9 bases. Germline CDR1 MGHRA, CDR2 YSYEKL. The CDR3 has 15 amino acids. The J segment lost 3 bases and the V segment lost 3 bases, leaving 6 bases of the junction unmatched. CDR3 in amino acids: CASSQLAGAFYEQYF. The CDR3 coding sequence is TGCGCCAGCAGCCAGTTAGCGGGAGCGTTCTACGAGCAGTACTTC.

The rearrangement uses TRBV7-8 and TRBJ1-4; no clear D. This CDR3 is built from 15 residues. Germline CDR1 is SGHVS and CDR2 is FQNEAQ. With 8 bases removed from V and 3 bases from J, the gap between germline ends came to 16 bases. CDR3 loop: CASGVMSRSNEKLFF. Here the CDR3 DNA reads TGTGCCAGCGGAGTCATGAGTCGGTCTAATGAAAAACTGTTTTTT. The complete variable domain, with remaining parts taken from reference TRBV7-8 and TRBJ1-4, reads GAGVSQSPRYKVAKRGQDVALRCDPISGHVSLFWYQQALGQGPEFLTYFQNEAQLDKSGLPSDRFFAERPEGSVSTLKIQRTQQEDSAVYLCASGVMSRSNEKLFFGSGTQLSVL.

V gene TRBV7-9 combines with J gene TRBJ1-1, with D unclear. V dropped 0 bases and J dropped 11 bases, with 13 bases sitting between them. The V gene's germline CDR1 is SEHNR and CDR2 FQNEAQ (reference sequence). The CDR3 has 13 residues. In DNA, the CDR3 is TGTGCCAGCAGCTTAGCTTTATCGGGAGAGGCTTTCTTT. This encodes CASSLALSGEAFF.

V and J are TRBV18 and TRBJ2-5, with D possibly being TRBD1 (6 bases). CDR3 length equals 14 residues. The germline V and J ends were trimmed by 6 bases and 4 bases, with 15 bases remaining between them. Germline CDR1 and CDR2: KGHSH and LQKENI. The CDR3 nucleotides read TGTGCCAGCTCGCCGGGACATTCAAGAGAGACCCAGTACTTC. Encoded protein: CASSPGHSRETQYF.

The V gene is TRBV3-1 (or the pseudogene TRBV3-2), the J gene TRBJ1-3; the match to TRBD1 covers 7 bases. Per the germline V gene, CDR1 is LGHDT and CDR2 is YNNKEL (reference sequence). CDR3 length: 15 amino acids. J was trimmed by 4 bases and V by 1 base; bases with no gene match: 4. CDR3 sequence: CASSQGDREGNTIYF. CDR3 DNA: TGTGCCAGCAGCCAAGGGGACAGAGAAGGAAACACCATATATTTT.

This chain connects TRBV2 to TRBJ1-6; D unresolved. Between the trimmed V and J ends, which lost 1 base and 7 bases, there was a span of 14 bases. The CDR3 has 16 amino acids. Per the germline V gene, CDR1 is SNHLY and CDR2 is FYNNEI. The CDR3 here is CASSEEGGRGNSPLHF. For the CDR3, the DNA is TGTGCCAGCAGTGAAGAGGGAGGGAGAGGCAATTCACCCCTCCACTTT.

This rearrangement joins TRBV5-5 to TRBJ1-6; D gene uncertain. CDR3 size: 16 residues. CDR1 is SGHKS, CDR2 YYEKEE, per germline (reference sequence). V dropped 2 bases and J dropped 1 base, with 10 bases sitting between them. The CDR3 loop reads CASSFAGVSYNSPLHF. The CDR3 nucleotides read TGTGCCAGCAGCTTCGCCGGGGTGTCCTATAATTCACCCCTCCACTTT.

This clone appeared a few times. The chain employs TRBV27 and TRBJ2-5; D is unresolved. V lost 8 bases and J 5 bases, leaving 15 bases between the germline ends. Germline lookup yields CDR1 MNHEY and CDR2 SMNVEV (reference sequence). The CDR3 runs 13 residues. This chain's CDR3 is CASGDPYGETQYF. The DNA for the CDR3 is TGTGCCAGCGGAGACCCGTATGGCGAGACCCAGTACTTC.

This clone was found once. The chain's CDR3 is CASSQQGGAGSPLHF. The CDR3 nucleotides read TGCGCCAGCAGCCAACAAGGCGGGGCCGGGTCACCCCTCCACTTT. V is TRBV4-3 and J is TRBJ1-6, with D possibly TRBD1 on 5 matching bases. The CDR3 is 15 residues long. The V and J ends lost 2 bases and 10 bases respectively, with 15 bases between them. Germline V lookup: CDR1 LGHNA, CDR2 YSLEER.

V usage is TRBV3-1 (or the pseudogene TRBV3-2) and J usage is TRBJ2-2; D unclear. V was cut by 0 bases and J by 3 bases, with 8 bases left in between. Per germline, CDR1 LGHDT and CDR2 YNNKEL (reference sequence). This CDR3 has 15 amino acids. For the CDR3, the DNA is TGTGCCAGCAGCCAAGATTTTCGAGACACCGGGGAGCTGTTTTTT. This translates into CASSQDFRDTGELFF.